The entry below describes one T cell receptor (beta chain). Antigen: not known. Libraries were prepared by immunoSEQ multiplex PCR; TCRdb keeps only in-frame clonotypes and omits some of them. The sample yields 120,000 or so clones, approximately 89% seen once. The sample originates from a study of cytomegalovirus exposure and HLA in healthy donors. Study outcomes and limitations: Altogether, 160 or so TCR beta chains were recorded as cytomegalovirus-associated. For cytomegalovirus status, the classifier reportedly gave diagnoses with high specificity and sensitivity. It was confirmed in vitro that a few of the CMV-associated chains were specific for CMV antigens. First-cohort TCR clusters were later found to tend to co-occur in the approximately 120 validation repertoires.

The germline V gene encodes CDR1 MNHNS and CDR2 SASEGT. The CDR3 runs 17 residues. The V and J ends lost 0 bases and 6 bases, in that order; junction bases with no gene match: 8. The chain is built from TRBV6-1 and TRBJ2-1, with 10 positions matching TRBD1. The sequencing sample was made of PBMCs. The TCR was taken from a woman aged 18-29 years in good health and CMV-seronegative. The CDR3, as DNA: TGTGCCAGCAGTGAAGCAGGAGACAGGGGGCCCTCCAATGAGCAGTTCTTC. Translated, it gives CASSEAGDRGPSNEQFF.